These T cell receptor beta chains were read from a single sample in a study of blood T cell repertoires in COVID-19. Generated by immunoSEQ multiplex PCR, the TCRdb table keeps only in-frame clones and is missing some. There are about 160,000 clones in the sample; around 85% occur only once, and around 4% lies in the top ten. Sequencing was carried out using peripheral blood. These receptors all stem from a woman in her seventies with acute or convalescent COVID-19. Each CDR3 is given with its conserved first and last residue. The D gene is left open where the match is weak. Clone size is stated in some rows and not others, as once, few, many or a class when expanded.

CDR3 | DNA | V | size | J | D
CASSPIAGGSGELFF | TGTGCCAGCAGCCCAATAGCGGGAGGATCCGGGGAGCTGTTTTTT | TRBV6-4 | . | TRBJ2-2 | TRBD2
CASRDVGTGSGNTIYF | TGCGCCAGCAGGGATGTAGGGACAGGCTCTGGAAACACCATATATTTT | TRBV10-2 | . | TRBJ1-3 | TRBD1
CASSPSGQGTAGNTIYF | TGTGCCAGCTCACCTTCGGGACAGGGTACAGCTGGAAACACCATATATTTT | TRBV18 | . | TRBJ1-3 | TRBD1
CAWSTPTGADNYGYTF | TGTGCCTGGAGTACGCCGACAGGGGCCGATAACTATGGCTACACCTTC | TRBV30 | . | TRBJ1-2 | TRBD1
CASSLQPGGVQPQHF | TGTGCCAGCAGCTTACAGCCAGGAGGGGTTCAGCCCCAGCATTTT | TRBV7-2 | few | TRBJ1-5 | .
CASSLAITASGANVLTF | TGTGCCAGCAGCTTAGCGATAACAGCCTCTGGGGCCAACGTCCTGACTTTC | TRBV7-2 | . | TRBJ2-6 | .
CASSPRFGTGDNEQFF | TGTGCCAGCAGCCCGCGCTTTGGGACAGGGGACAATGAGCAGTTCTTC | TRBV9 | . | TRBJ2-1 | TRBD1
CAWKSQGFTNYGYTF | TGTGCCTGGAAGTCACAGGGGTTTACTAACTATGGCTACACCTTC | TRBV30 | few | TRBJ1-2 | TRBD1
CASSFSGQGNSPLHF | TGTGCCAGCAGCTTTTCCGGACAGGGGAATTCACCCCTCCACTTT | TRBV11-1 | . | TRBJ1-6 | TRBD1
CATTSRGLNSPLHF | TGTGCCACCACCTCCAGGGGGCTTAATTCACCCCTCCACTTT | TRBV2 | once | TRBJ1-6 | TRBD1
CASSYWGGDEKLFF | TGTGCCAGCAGTTACTGGGGAGGTGATGAAAAACTGTTTTTT | TRBV6-2/TRBV6-3 | . | TRBJ1-4 | .
CASSRTRDRVETQYF | TGTGCCAGCAGCCGGACCCGGGACAGGGTAGAGACCCAGTACTTC | TRBV14 | . | TRBJ2-5 | TRBD1
CASSLEGRGPGNTIYF | TGTGCCAGCAGCTTAGAAGGCAGGGGGCCTGGAAACACCATATATTTT | TRBV11-2 | . | TRBJ1-3 | TRBD1
CASSPPPGYGYTF | TGTGCCAGCAGTCCCCCCCCAGGCTATGGCTACACCTTC | TRBV6-5 | . | TRBJ1-2 | .
CASSYGTSGIYEQFF | TGTGCCAGCAGTTACGGGACTAGCGGGATCTATGAGCAGTTCTTC | TRBV2 | . | TRBJ2-1 | TRBD2
CASSVKWTGDLRHSPLHF | TGTGCCAGCAGTGTCAAATGGACGGGGGATTTGAGACATTCACCCCTCCACTTT | TRBV2 | once | TRBJ1-6 | .
CASSLRERDTQYF | TGTGCCAGCAGTTTGCGGGAGCGGGATACGCAGTATTTT | TRBV12-3/TRBV12-4 | . | TRBJ2-3 | TRBD2
CASSPTRDRDTTDTQYF | TGTGCCAGCTCACCAACCCGGGACAGGGATACCACAGATACGCAGTATTTT | TRBV18 | . | TRBJ2-3 | TRBD1
CASSLRPTVNTEAFF | TGTGCCAGCAGCTTGCGTCCGACAGTGAACACTGAAGCTTTCTTT | TRBV5-6 | . | TRBJ1-1 | .
CASSPTGAGEKLFF | TGTGCCAGCAGTCCGACAGGCGCGGGTGAAAAACTGTTTTTT | TRBV27 | few | TRBJ1-4 | .
CASSYWSAGELFF | TGTGCCAGCAGTTACTGGAGCGCCGGGGAGCTGTTTTTT | TRBV6-2/TRBV6-3 | . | TRBJ2-2 | .
CASSGGGPGAGYTF | TGCGCCAGCAGCGGTGGTGGGCCAGGGGCTGGCTACACCTTC | TRBV5-1 | . | TRBJ1-2 | .
CASSQREGQPQHF | TGTGCCAGCAGCCAGAGGGAGGGCCAGCCCCAGCATTTT | TRBV7-7 | . | TRBJ1-5 | .
CASSTASGGEQFF | TGTGCCAGCAGCACTGCTAGCGGGGGTGAGCAGTTCTTC | TRBV7-3 | once | TRBJ2-1 | TRBD2
CASSPISSGDTEAFF | TGTGCCAGCAGCCCCATTTCGTCCGGAGACACTGAAGCTTTCTTT | TRBV7-2 | . | TRBJ1-1 | .
CASKDPPGNEQFF | TGCGCCAGCAAAGACCCCCCGGGGAATGAGCAGTTCTTC | TRBV4-1 | . | TRBJ2-1 | .
CASSLAGQSRSGNTIYF | TGTGCCAGCAGCTTAGCGGGACAATCGCGATCTGGAAACACCATATATTTT | TRBV7-2 | . | TRBJ1-3 | .
CASSFRTSGNTGTQETQYF | TGTGCCAGCTCATTTCGGACTAGCGGAAATACGGGGACCCAAGAGACCCAGTACTTC | TRBV18 | . | TRBJ2-5 | TRBD2
CASSQAGTGRNTIYF | TGCGCCAGCAGCCAAGCCGGGACAGGGAGAAACACCATATATTTT | TRBV4-3 | . | TRBJ1-3 | TRBD1
CASSEDFNQPQHF | TGTGCCAGCAGTGAAGACTTCAATCAGCCCCAGCATTTT | TRBV2 | . | TRBJ1-5 | .
CASGRGSGNTIYF | TGTGCCAGCGGCCGAGGCTCTGGAAACACCATATATTTT | TRBV6-5 | . | TRBJ1-3 | .
CASSEGFYGYTF | TGTGCCAGCAGCGAGGGGTTCTATGGCTACACCTTC | TRBV9 | . | TRBJ1-2 | .
CASSLAGTGIEKLFF | TGTGCCAGCAGTTTGGCCGGGACAGGGATTGAAAAACTGTTTTTT | TRBV27 | . | TRBJ1-4 | TRBD1
CASSSAGGTPLHF | TGTGCCAGCAGTTCCGCCGGGGGGACACCCCTCCACTTT | TRBV27 | . | TRBJ1-6 | .
CASSYRTGELFF | TGTGCCAGCAGTTACCGCACCGGGGAGCTGTTTTTT | TRBV6-5 | . | TRBJ2-2 | .
CAISESEGAGQPQHF | TGTGCCATCAGTGAGTCGGAGGGGGCAGGTCAGCCCCAGCATTTT | TRBV10-3 | . | TRBJ1-5 | TRBD1
CASSEVPTGGSPQHF | TGTGCCAGCAGTGAAGTTCCGACAGGGGGATCGCCCCAGCATTTT | TRBV6-1 | . | TRBJ1-5 | TRBD1
CASGLGAGTHYNEQFF | TGTGCTAGTGGTTTGGGGGCCGGGACACACTACAATGAGCAGTTCTTC | TRBV12-5 | . | TRBJ2-1 | .
CASSRRGNQPQHF | TGTGCCAGCAGTAGGAGGGGAAATCAGCCCCAGCATTTT | TRBV28 | . | TRBJ1-5 | .
CASSPTGGSYNEQFF | TGCGCCAGCAGCCCGACAGGGGGCTCCTACAATGAGCAGTTCTTC | TRBV5-1 | once | TRBJ2-1 | TRBD1
CASSLGPGSGNTIYF | TGTGCCAGCAGCTTAGGCCCAGGCTCTGGAAACACCATATATTTT | TRBV7-2 | . | TRBJ1-3 | .
CASSPGLANNEQFF | TGTGCCAGCAGCCCGGGACTAGCGAACAATGAGCAGTTCTTC | TRBV7-2 | once | TRBJ2-1 | TRBD2
CASNIAGAGANVLTF | TGTGCCAGCAACATAGCGGGAGCTGGGGCCAACGTCCTGACTTTC | TRBV28 | . | TRBJ2-6 | TRBD2
CASSISAGNYGYTF | TGTGCCAGTAGTATTAGTGCAGGCAACTATGGCTACACCTTC | TRBV19 | . | TRBJ1-2 | .
CASSWGEVAGGPGTDTQYF | TGCGCCAGCAGCTGGGGTGAGGTAGCGGGAGGGCCTGGCACAGATACGCAGTATTTT | TRBV5-1 | . | TRBJ2-3 | TRBD2
CASSFRETQYF | TGTGCCAGCAGTTTTAGAGAGACCCAGTACTTC | TRBV28 | once | TRBJ2-5 | .
CASSYTRTRGRDFQETQYF | TGTGCCAGCAGTTACACAAGGACTAGAGGAAGAGACTTTCAAGAGACCCAGTACTTC | TRBV6-2/TRBV6-3 | . | TRBJ2-5 | TRBD2
CASSLRLTGVGNTIYF | TGCGCCAGCAGCCTCAGGTTAACGGGGGTAGGAAACACCATATATTTT | TRBV4-3 | . | TRBJ1-3 | .
CAWSVGLAGSYEQYF | TGTGCCTGGAGTGTTGGACTAGCGGGAAGTTACGAGCAGTACTTC | TRBV30 | . | TRBJ2-7 | TRBD2
CASKGVHEQFF | TGTGCCAGCAAGGGAGTACATGAGCAGTTCTTC | TRBV12-3/TRBV12-4 | once | TRBJ2-1 | .
CASSLIAGGGNEQFF | TGTGCCAGCAGCTTAATAGCGGGAGGGGGCAATGAGCAGTTCTTC | TRBV7-2 | . | TRBJ2-1 | TRBD2
CASSLSLAGGRTLEQFF | TGTGCCAGCAGCTTAAGTTTAGCGGGGGGGAGGACGCTTGAGCAGTTCTTC | TRBV11-2 | once | TRBJ2-1 | TRBD2
CASSDPTYGLAGRNNEQFF | TGCGCCAGCAGTGACCCCACCTATGGACTAGCGGGGAGGAACAATGAGCAGTTCTTC | TRBV10-2 | . | TRBJ2-1 | TRBD2
CASSPSRVSYNEQFF | TGTGCCAGCTCACCATCCCGGGTTTCCTACAATGAGCAGTTCTTC | TRBV18 | . | TRBJ2-1 | .
CASSPQGSSYNEQFF | TGTGCCAGCAGCCCACAGGGGAGCTCCTACAATGAGCAGTTCTTC | TRBV7-6 | . | TRBJ2-1 | TRBD1
CASSQVSGAGANVLTF | TGCGCCAGCAGCCAAGTTTCGGGGGCTGGGGCCAACGTCCTGACTTTC | TRBV4-3 | few | TRBJ2-6 | .
CASSPGLAGGTQYF | TGTGCCAGCAGCCCGGGACTAGCGGGAGGTACGCAGTATTTT | TRBV4-2 | . | TRBJ2-3 | TRBD2
CASSPLGAYGEQYF | TGTGCCAGCAGCCCCCTAGGGGCGTATGGCGAGCAGTACTTC | TRBV11-1 | . | TRBJ2-7 | .
CASSLFGTGEFGSPLHF | TGCGCCAGCAGCTTGTTCGGGACAGGGGAATTCGGTTCACCCCTCCACTTT | TRBV5-1 | once | TRBJ1-6 | TRBD1
CATSRDPGQSNQPQHF | TGTGCCACCAGCAGAGATCCGGGTCAGAGCAATCAGCCCCAGCATTTT | TRBV15 | . | TRBJ1-5 | .